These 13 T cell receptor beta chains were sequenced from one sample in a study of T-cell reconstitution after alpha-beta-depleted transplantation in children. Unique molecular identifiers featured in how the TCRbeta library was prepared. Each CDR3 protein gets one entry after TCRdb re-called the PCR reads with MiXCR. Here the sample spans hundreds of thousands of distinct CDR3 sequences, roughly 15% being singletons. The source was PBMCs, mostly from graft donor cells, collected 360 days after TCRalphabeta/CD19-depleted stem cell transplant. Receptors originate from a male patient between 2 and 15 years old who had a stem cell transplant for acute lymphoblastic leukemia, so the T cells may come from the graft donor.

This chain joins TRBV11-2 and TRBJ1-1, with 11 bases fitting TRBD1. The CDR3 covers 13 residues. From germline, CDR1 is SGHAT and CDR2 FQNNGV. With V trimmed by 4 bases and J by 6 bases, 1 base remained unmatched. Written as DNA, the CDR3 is TGTGCCAGCAGCTCGGACAGGGGGCCTGAAGCTTTCTTT. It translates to CASSSDRGPEAFF.

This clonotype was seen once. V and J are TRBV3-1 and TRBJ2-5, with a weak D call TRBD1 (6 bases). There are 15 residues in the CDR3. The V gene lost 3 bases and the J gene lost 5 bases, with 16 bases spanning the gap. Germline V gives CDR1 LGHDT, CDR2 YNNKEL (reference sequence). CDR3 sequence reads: CASSQVAGVRETQYF. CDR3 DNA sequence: TGTGCCAGCAGCCAGGTAGCAGGGGTCCGGGAGACCCAGTACTTC.

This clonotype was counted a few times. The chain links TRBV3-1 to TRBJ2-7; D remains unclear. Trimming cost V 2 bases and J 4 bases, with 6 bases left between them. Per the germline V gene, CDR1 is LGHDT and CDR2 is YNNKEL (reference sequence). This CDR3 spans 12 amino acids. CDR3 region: CASSQSYYEQYF. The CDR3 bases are TGTGCCAGCAGCCAATCGTATTACGAGCAGTACTTC.

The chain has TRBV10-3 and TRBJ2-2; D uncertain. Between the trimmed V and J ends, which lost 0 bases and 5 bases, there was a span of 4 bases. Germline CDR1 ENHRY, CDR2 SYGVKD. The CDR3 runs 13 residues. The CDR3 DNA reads TGTGCCATCAGTGAGTCGTGGACCGGGGAGCTGTTTTTT. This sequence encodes CAISESWTGELFF.

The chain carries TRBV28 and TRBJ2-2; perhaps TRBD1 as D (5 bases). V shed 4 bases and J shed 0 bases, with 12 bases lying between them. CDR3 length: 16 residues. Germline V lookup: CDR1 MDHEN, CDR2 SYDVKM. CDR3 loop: CASSSRQYANTGELFF. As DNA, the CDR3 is TGTGCCAGCAGTTCTAGACAGTACGCGAACACCGGGGAGCTGTTTTTT.

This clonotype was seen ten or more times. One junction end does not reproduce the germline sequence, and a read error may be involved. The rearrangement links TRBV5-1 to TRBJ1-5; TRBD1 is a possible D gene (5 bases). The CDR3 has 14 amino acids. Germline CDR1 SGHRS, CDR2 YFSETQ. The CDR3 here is CASSLEGVNQPQHF. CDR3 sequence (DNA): TGTGCCAGCAGCTTAGAAGGGGTGAATCAGCCCCAGCATTTT.

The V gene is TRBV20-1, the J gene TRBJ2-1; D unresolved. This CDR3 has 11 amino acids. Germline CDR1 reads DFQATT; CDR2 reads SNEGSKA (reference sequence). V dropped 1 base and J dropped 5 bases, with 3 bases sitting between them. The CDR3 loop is CSARGDNEQFF. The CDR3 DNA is TGCAGTGCTAGAGGGGACAATGAGCAGTTCTTC.

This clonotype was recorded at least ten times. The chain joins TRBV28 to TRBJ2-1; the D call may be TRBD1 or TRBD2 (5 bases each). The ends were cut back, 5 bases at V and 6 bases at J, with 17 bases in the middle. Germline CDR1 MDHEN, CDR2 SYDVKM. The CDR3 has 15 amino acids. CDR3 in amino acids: CASSLPGPRANEQFF. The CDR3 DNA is TGTGCCAGCAGTCTACCGGGACCGCGGGCCAATGAGCAGTTCTTC.

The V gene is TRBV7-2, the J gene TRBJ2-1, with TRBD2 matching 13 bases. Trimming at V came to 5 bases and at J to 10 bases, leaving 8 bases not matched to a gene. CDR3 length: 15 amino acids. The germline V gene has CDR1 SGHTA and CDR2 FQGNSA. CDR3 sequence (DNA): TGTGCCAGCAGCCACGGGACTAGCGGGACCCTGGAGCAGTTCTTC. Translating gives CASSHGTSGTLEQFF.

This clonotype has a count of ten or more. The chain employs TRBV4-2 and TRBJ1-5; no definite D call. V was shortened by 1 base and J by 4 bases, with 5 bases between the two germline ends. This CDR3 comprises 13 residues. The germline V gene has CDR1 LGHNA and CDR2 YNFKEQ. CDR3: CASSQVPNQPQHF. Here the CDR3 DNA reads TGTGCCAGCAGCCAAGTACCAAATCAGCCCCAGCATTTT.

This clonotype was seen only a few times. The DNA for the CDR3 is TGCGCCAGCAGCTTGTTGGGCAACTCCTACGAGCAGTACTTC. It translates to CASSLLGNSYEQYF. The chain links TRBV5-1 to TRBJ2-7; D uncertain. CDR1 is SGHRS, CDR2 YFSETQ, per germline. Trimming removed 1 base from V and 0 bases from J, with 8 bases in between. There are 14 residues in the CDR3. Full variable domain (rest looked up from reference TRBV5-1 and TRBJ2-7): KAGVTQTPRYLIKTRGQQVTLSCSPISGHRSVSWYQQTPGQGLQFLFEYFSETQRNKGNFPGRFSGRQFSNSRSEMNVSTLELGDSALYLCASSLLGNSYEQYFGPGTRLTVT.

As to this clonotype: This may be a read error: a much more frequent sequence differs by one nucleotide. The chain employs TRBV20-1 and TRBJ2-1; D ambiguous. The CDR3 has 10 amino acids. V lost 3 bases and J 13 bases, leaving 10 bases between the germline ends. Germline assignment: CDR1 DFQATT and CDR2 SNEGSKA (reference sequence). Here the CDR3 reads CSARTGAQFF. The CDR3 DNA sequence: TGCAGTGCTAGGACTGGCGCTCAGTTCTTC.

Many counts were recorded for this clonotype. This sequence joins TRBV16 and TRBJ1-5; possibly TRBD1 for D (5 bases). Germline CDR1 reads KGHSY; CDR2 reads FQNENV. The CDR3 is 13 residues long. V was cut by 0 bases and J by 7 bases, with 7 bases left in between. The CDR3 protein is CASSQSTEQPQHF. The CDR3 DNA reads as TGTGCCAGCAGCCAATCGACAGAGCAGCCCCAGCATTTT.